The 13 T cell receptor beta chains below come from one sample, sequenced in a study of neurological immune-mediated disorders. Each CDR3 protein is one row after TCRdb ran MiXCR on the 5' RACE reads. The data hold more than 15,000 distinct CDR3 sequences, with 14% to 15% observed a single time. The sequenced sample consisted of PBMCs. These receptors all stem from a man aged 60-69 years with HTLV-1-associated myelopathy (HAM/TSP).

This clonotype has a count of ten or more. The gene calls are TRBV12-3 or TRBV12-4 and TRBJ2-3; maybe TRBD2 (5 bases). V shed 7 bases and J shed 8 bases, with 10 bases lying between them. The CDR3 is 11 residues long. Here the CDR3 DNA reads TGTGCCAGCAAAGAGGGAAGTACGCAGTATTTT. It yields the protein CASKEGSTQYF.

The table lists this clonotype with many counts. V usage is TRBV5-1 and J usage is TRBJ2-1; 8 bases fit TRBD2. Germline trimming cut 3 bases from V and 5 bases from J; bases unmatched to any gene: 7. This CDR3 comprises 15 residues. Germline V gene data show CDR1 as SGHRS and CDR2 as YFSETQ. CDR3 loop: CASSYGLAGHNEQFF. DNA for the CDR3: TGCGCCAGCAGCTATGGACTAGCCGGTCACAATGAGCAGTTCTTC.

A note on this clonotype: An end of the junction differs from the germline gene, which may be a read error. The chain is built from TRBV20-1 and TRBJ2-7, with a possible D match to TRBD2 (5 bases). Germline values: CDR1 DFQATT, CDR2 SNEGSKA (reference sequence). The CDR3 runs 12 residues. The chain's CDR3 is CSARWNTGELYF. The DNA for the CDR3 is TGCAGTGCTAGGTGGAACACCGGGGAGCTGTACTTC.

Turning to this clonotype: At one end, the junction sequence differs from germline, possibly due to a read error. The genes are TRBV7-2 and TRBJ1-5; D might be TRBD1 (6 bases). Germline CDR1 and CDR2: SGHTA and FQGNSA. The CDR3 runs 12 residues. For the CDR3, the DNA is TGTGCCAGCAGCGGGGGCAATCAGCCCCAGAGTTTT. It is translated as CASSGGNQPQSF.

By share, this clonotype counts as medium-sized. CDR3 DNA sequence: TGTGCCAGCAATGGGGGAGCCAGAAGCTCGGCGCCCCAGCATTTT. This gives the protein CASNGGARSSAPQHF. This sequence joins TRBV6-1 and TRBJ1-5; D is perhaps TRBD1 (5 bases). CDR1 MNHNS and CDR2 SASEGT come from the germline V gene. V dropped 7 bases and J dropped 9 bases, with 22 bases sitting between them. The CDR3 consists of 15 residues.

This clonotype was detected many times. The rearrangement links TRBV6-5 to TRBJ1-2; D gene uncertain. Trimming stripped 0 bases from V and 4 bases from J, with 12 bases between. CDR1 and CDR2 from the germline V gene are MNHEY and SVGAGI. The CDR3 contains 15 residues. The CDR3 bases are TGTGCCAGCAGTTACTCAGAGGGCCAACCCTATGGCTACACCTTC. It encodes CASSYSEGQPYGYTF.

By sample fraction, this clonotype is medium-sized (0.01 to 0.1%). V is TRBV7-9 and J is TRBJ1-1, with 8 bases matching TRBD1. Germline assignment: CDR1 SEHNR and CDR2 FQNEAQ (reference sequence). The CDR3 has 14 residues. V shed 10 bases, J shed 1 base, and the junction held 8 bases outside the gene matches. The CDR3 loop reads CATLRDRSNTEAFF. The CDR3 nucleotides are TGTGCCACCTTAAGGGACAGGTCGAACACTGAAGCTTTCTTT.

The chain has TRBV5-6 and TRBJ2-3; the D is unclear. The germline V gene encodes CDR1 SGHDT and CDR2 YYEEEE. The V and J ends lost 2 bases and 1 base respectively, with 11 bases between them. The CDR3 is made up of 15 amino acids. Here the CDR3 reads CASSLLEVGTDTQYF. In DNA, the CDR3 is TGTGCCAGCAGCTTATTAGAGGTCGGCACAGATACGCAGTATTTT. Full variable domain (outside the CDR3, taken from reference TRBV5-6 and TRBJ2-3): DAGVTQSPTHLIKTRGQQVTLRCSPKSGHDTVSWYQQALGQGPQFIFQYYEEEERQRGNFPDRFSGHQFPNYSSELNVNALLLGDSALYLCASSLLEVGTDTQYFGPGTRLTVL.

The table lists this clonotype with many counts. The chain couples TRBV7-9 to TRBJ2-1; 8 bases agree with TRBD2. The CDR3 loop spans 16 amino acids. Trimming took 5 bases from V and 7 from J; bases not matched to a gene: 13. Germline CDR1 reads SEHNR; CDR2 reads FQNEAQ (reference sequence). This CDR3 is CASSPPGPGGENEQFF. CDR3 bases: TGTGCCAGCAGCCCCCCTGGGCCCGGGGGGGAAAATGAGCAGTTCTTC.

This clonotype was seen repeatedly, ten times or more. This sequence joins TRBV14 and TRBJ1-6; D is unresolved. Trimming removed 0 bases from V and 7 bases from J, with 10 bases in between. Germline lookup yields CDR1 SGHDN and CDR2 FVKESK. The CDR3 sequence is 15 residues long. CDR3 residues: CASSQDLPGNSPLHF. Here the CDR3 DNA reads TGTGCCAGCAGCCAAGATCTCCCCGGGAATTCACCCCTCCACTTT.

This clonotype was recorded many times. The CDR3 sequence is CASSFSGGRDTQYF. CDR3 in DNA: TGTGCCAGCAGCTTCTCCGGGGGGCGAGATACGCAGTATTTT. The chain uses TRBV7-7 and TRBJ2-3; TRBD2 might be the D (7 bases). In germline, CDR1 is SSHAT, CDR2 FNYEAQ (reference sequence). Trimming removed 3 bases at V and 5 bases at J, with 12 bases between. The CDR3 is 14 residues long.

This clonotype is medium-sized by share. The V call is TRBV10-3, the J call TRBJ2-7, with 8 nucleotides matching TRBD1. The length of the CDR3 is 12 residues. CDR1 and CDR2 from the germline V gene are ENHRY and SYGVKD. The V and J ends lost 6 bases and 6 bases, in that order; junction bases with no gene match: 4. CDR3 bases: TGTGCCATCAGCTCAGGGGGCAGCGAGCAGTACTTC. Translating gives CAISSGGSEQYF.

This clonotype was seen ten or more times. The chain employs TRBV11-2 and TRBJ2-7; D is undetermined. V gave up 1 base and J gave up 3 bases, with 7 bases separating them. Germline V gene sequence: CDR1 SGHAT, CDR2 FQNNGV. CDR3 size: 13 residues. The CDR3 nucleotides read TGTGCCAGCAGCTTAGGAGCCTACTACGAGCAGTACTTC. Translation gives CASSLGAYYEQYF.